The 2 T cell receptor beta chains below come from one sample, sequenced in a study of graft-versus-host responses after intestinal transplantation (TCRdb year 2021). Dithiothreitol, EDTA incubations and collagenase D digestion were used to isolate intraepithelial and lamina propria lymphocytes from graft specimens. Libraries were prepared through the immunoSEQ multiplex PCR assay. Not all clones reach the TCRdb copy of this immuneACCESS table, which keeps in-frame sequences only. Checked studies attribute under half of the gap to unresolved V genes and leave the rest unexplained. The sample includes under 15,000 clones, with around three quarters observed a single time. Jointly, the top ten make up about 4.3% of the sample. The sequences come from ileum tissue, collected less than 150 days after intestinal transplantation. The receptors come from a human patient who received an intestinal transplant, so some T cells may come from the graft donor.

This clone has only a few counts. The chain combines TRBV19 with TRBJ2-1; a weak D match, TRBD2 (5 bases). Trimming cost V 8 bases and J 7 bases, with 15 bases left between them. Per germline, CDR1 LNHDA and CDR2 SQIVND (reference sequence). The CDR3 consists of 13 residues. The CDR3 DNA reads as TGTGCCAGTGGAAAAGGACTGCTTAATGAGCAGTTCTTC. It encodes CASGKGLLNEQFF.

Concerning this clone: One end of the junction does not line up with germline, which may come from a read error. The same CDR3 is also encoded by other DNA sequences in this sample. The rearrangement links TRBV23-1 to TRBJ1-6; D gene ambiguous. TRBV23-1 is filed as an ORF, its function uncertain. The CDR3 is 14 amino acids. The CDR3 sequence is CASSQSQDNSPLHF. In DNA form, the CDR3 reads TGCGCCAGCAGTCAATCGCAGGATAATTCCCCCCTCCACTTT.